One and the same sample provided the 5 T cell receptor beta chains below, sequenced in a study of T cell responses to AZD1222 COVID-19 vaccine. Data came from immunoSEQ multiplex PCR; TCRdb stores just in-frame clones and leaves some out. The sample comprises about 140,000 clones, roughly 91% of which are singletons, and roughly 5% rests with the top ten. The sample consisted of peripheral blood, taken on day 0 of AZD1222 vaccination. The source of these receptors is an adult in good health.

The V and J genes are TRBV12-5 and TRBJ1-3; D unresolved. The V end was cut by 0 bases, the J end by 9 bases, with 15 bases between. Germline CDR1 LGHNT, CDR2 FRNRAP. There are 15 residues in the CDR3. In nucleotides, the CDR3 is TGTGCTAGTGGTTTGGTACGTGGCTTACTAGGCACCATATATTTT. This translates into CASGLVRGLLGTIYF.

CDR3 coding DNA: TGCGCCAGCAGCGGATGGGGCGGAGCCGCAGCGAACACCGGGGAGCTGTTTTTT. Protein sequence: CASSGWGGAAANTGELFF. This rearrangement joins TRBV4-1 to TRBJ2-2; D is possibly TRBD1 (5 bases). This CDR3 has 18 residues. Deletions cut 5 bases from V and 0 bases from J, with 19 bases between. CDR1 and CDR2 from the germline V gene are MGHRA and YSYEKL.

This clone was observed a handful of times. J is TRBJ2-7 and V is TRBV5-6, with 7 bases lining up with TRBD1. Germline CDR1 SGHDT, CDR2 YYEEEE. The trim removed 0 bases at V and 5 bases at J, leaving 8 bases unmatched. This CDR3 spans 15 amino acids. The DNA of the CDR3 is TGTGCCAGCAGCTTGGGGGGGACAGCGGACCACGAGCAGTACTTC. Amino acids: CASSLGGTADHEQYF.

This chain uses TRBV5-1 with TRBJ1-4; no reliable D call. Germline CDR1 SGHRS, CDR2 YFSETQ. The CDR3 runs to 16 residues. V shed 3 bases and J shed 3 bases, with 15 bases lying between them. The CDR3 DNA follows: TGCGCCAGCAGCTCCGACAAGTGGGAACCTAATGAAAAACTGTTTTTT. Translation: CASSSDKWEPNEKLFF.

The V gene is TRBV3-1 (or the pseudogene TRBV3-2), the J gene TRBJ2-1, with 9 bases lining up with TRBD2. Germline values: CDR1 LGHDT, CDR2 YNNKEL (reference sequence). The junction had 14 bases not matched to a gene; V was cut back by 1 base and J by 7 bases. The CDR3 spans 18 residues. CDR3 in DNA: TGTGCCAGCAGCCAAGTTGAAGGCCCGGGACTAGCTGTAAATGAGCAGTTCTTC. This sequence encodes CASSQVEGPGLAVNEQFF.